The entry below describes one TCR beta chain. The antigen is unknown. The data were obtained in a study of PD-1 blockade in classical Hodgkin lymphoma. The table came from immunoSEQ multiplex PCR; TCRdb's copy has only in-frame clones and leaves some out. This table has 17,000 or so clones, about 65% appearing once. CDR1 and CDR2 (germline): SGDLS, YYNGEE. The CDR3 loop spans 15 amino acids. Trimming removed 0 bases from V and 2 bases from J, with 8 bases in between. The time point: cycle 4 day 1 (C4D1), after five to seven weeks of nivolumab. Exposure to brentuximab vedotin varied, and each patient had relapsed following autologous stem cell transplantation. Patients had relapsed/refractory classical Hodgkin lymphoma with complete response, partial response or progressive disease as best response. The study's findings and limits: A significant rise in TCR diversity was seen by C4D1 for CD4+ cells but not for CD8+ cells. Patients were excluded if nivolumab began under 1 year after ASCT (the autologous transplant).

This chain links TRBV9 with TRBJ2-2, with D maybe TRBD1 (6 bases). The sequenced sample was peripheral blood mononuclear cells (PBMCs), obtained before the fourth cycle of nivolumab. The source of this sequence is a human donor with classical Hodgkin lymphoma. The CDR3, as DNA: TGTGCCAGCAGCGTAGCGGGACAAAACACCGGGGAGCTGTTTTTT. This translates into CASSVAGQNTGELFF.